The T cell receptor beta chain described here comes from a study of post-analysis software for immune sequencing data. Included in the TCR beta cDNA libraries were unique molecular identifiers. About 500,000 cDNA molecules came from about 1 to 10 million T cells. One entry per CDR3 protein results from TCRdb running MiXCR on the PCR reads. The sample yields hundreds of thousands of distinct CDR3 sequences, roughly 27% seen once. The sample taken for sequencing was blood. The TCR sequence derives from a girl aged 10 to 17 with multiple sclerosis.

The CDR3 here is CASSARQGVRGYTF. In DNA form, the CDR3 reads TGTGCCAGCAGTGCAAGACAGGGAGTTCGTGGCTACACCTTC. The rearrangement joins TRBV6-1 to TRBJ1-2, with 7 bases that match TRBD1. There are 14 residues in the CDR3. Looked up from germline, CDR1 is MNHNS and CDR2 is SASEGT. The trim removed 4 bases at V and 7 bases at J, leaving 9 bases unmatched.